This entry lists 28 T cell receptor beta chains sequenced from one sample in a study of blood T cell repertoires in COVID-19. Sequenced by immunoSEQ multiplex PCR; TCRdb stores in-frame clones only, minus some. Of 200,000 to 250,000 clones in the sample, 75% to 90% were seen once. The sequencing sample was made of peripheral blood. These TCRs come from a woman aged 70-85 years with COVID-19, enrolled during active disease.

The chain carries TRBV19 and TRBJ1-5; 8 nucleotides agree with TRBD1. This CDR3 is 19 amino acids long. Germline trimming cut 7 bases from V and 0 bases from J; bases unmatched to any gene: 17. In germline, CDR1 is LNHDA, CDR2 SQIVND (reference sequence). The CDR3 spells CASNSDPGQASYSNQPQHF. The CDR3, as DNA: TGTGCCAGTAACTCCGATCCGGGACAGGCCTCATATAGCAATCAGCCCCAGCATTTT.

The chain couples TRBV6-5 to TRBJ1-1; D unresolved. V gave up 7 bases and J gave up 5 bases, with 14 bases separating them. This CDR3 is 13 amino acids long. In germline, CDR1 is MNHEY, CDR2 SVGAGI. Here the CDR3 reads CASIAGKETEAFF. CDR3 DNA sequence: TGTGCCAGCATAGCGGGAAAGGAGACTGAAGCTTTCTTT.

The gene calls are TRBV7-3 and TRBJ2-2; 8 bases are shared with TRBD2. The germline V gene has CDR1 SGHTA and CDR2 FQGTGA. The CDR3 sequence is 16 residues long. Trimming removed 1 base from V and 5 bases from J; junction bases left unmatched: 6. For the CDR3, the DNA is TGTGCCAGCAGCTTAAACGGGAGGGCCACGACCGGGGAGCTGTTTTTT. It translates to CASSLNGRATTGELFF.

This chain links TRBV11-3 with TRBJ1-1; maybe TRBD1 (6 bases). The CDR3 runs 13 residues. The germline gives CDR1 SGHNT, CDR2 YENEEA. Trimming took 5 bases from V and 6 from J, leaving 13 bases between them. The CDR3: CASSPDSLAEAFF. DNA of the CDR3: TGTGCCAGCAGCCCGGACAGTCTAGCTGAAGCTTTCTTT.

CDR3 sequence: CASSYSRQGGNEKLFF. The CDR3 nucleotides are TGTGCCAGCAGTTACTCCCGACAGGGGGGGAATGAAAAACTGTTTTTT. V usage is TRBV6-2 or TRBV6-3 and J usage is TRBJ1-4; 9 bases are a match to TRBD1. This CDR3 region has 16 residues. J was trimmed by 5 bases and V by 0 bases; bases with no gene match: 4. CDR1 and CDR2 (germline): MNHEY, SVGEGT.

The sample holds one count of this clone. The CDR3 region has the DNA TGTGCCAGCAGTTTCGAGAAACTAGCAGAACGCTACGAGCAGTACTTC. Protein sequence: CASSFEKLAERYEQYF. V and J are TRBV28 and TRBJ2-7; D may be TRBD2 (6 bases). The V gene's germline CDR1 is MDHEN and CDR2 SYDVKM. Between the trimmed V and J ends, which lost 3 bases and 3 bases, there was a span of 18 bases. The CDR3 extends over 16 amino acids. Together with reference TRBV28 and TRBJ2-7, the CDR3 gives the full variable domain: DVKVTQSSRYLVKRTGEKVFLECVQDMDHENMFWYRQDPGLGLRLIYFSYDVKMKEKGDIPEGYSVSREKKERFSLILESASTNQTSMYLCASSFEKLAERYEQYFGPGTRLTVT.

The J gene is TRBJ1-2, the V gene TRBV7-2, with 9 bases lining up with TRBD1. Trimming took 4 bases from V and 8 from J; bases not matched to a gene: 11. The CDR3 length is 15 residues. The germline V gene has CDR1 SGHTA and CDR2 FQGNSA. The CDR3, as DNA: TGTGCCAGCAGCTCGGGACCGGGACAGGGTACGGGCTACACCTTC. This codes for CASSSGPGQGTGYTF.

The chain joins TRBV19 to TRBJ1-5, with TRBD1 matching over 9 bases. Germline V lookup: CDR1 LNHDA, CDR2 SQIVND (reference sequence). The V gene end was trimmed by 5 bases and the J gene end by 2 bases; junction bases not matched to a gene: 7. There are 16 residues in the CDR3. DNA for the CDR3: TGTGCCAGTAGTCCTTACAGGGGGCAGGGCAATCAGCCCCAGCATTTT. Amino acids: CASSPYRGQGNQPQHF.

The chain carries TRBV2 and TRBJ1-4; TRBD1 agrees at 7 bases. The V segment lost 5 bases and the J segment 5 bases; nucleotides outside the gene matches: 8. Germline-derived CDR1 and CDR2 are SNHLY and FYNNEI. This CDR3 has 15 amino acids. This CDR3 is CASSSRGLQNEKLFF. DNA for the CDR3: TGTGCCAGCAGTTCAAGGGGGCTTCAGAATGAAAAACTGTTTTTT.

The chain employs TRBV19 and TRBJ1-4; no firm D call. This CDR3 region has 14 residues. Germline V gives CDR1 LNHDA, CDR2 SQIVND (reference sequence). V shed 3 bases and J shed 0 bases, with 5 bases lying between them. CDR3 coding DNA: TGTGCCAGTAGTATTTTTACAACTAATGAAAAACTGTTTTTT. Residues: CASSIFTTNEKLFF.

J is TRBJ1-2 and V is TRBV27; TRBD1 aligns across 11 bases. Germline-derived CDR1 and CDR2 are MNHEY and SMNVEV (reference sequence). V dropped 8 bases and J dropped 8; count of bases not matched to a gene: 16. This CDR3 comprises 16 residues. This CDR3 is CASLHWTGGAGRGYTF. CDR3 bases: TGTGCCAGCCTTCATTGGACAGGGGGCGCAGGAAGGGGCTACACCTTC.

The chain's CDR3 is CASSLRQGYGYTF. The CDR3, as DNA: TGTGCCAGCAGTTTAAGACAGGGCTATGGCTACACCTTC. The J gene is TRBJ1-2, the V gene TRBV6-2 or TRBV6-3; TRBD1 matches 7 bases. V was clipped by 4 bases and J by 4 bases; unmatched bases: 3. CDR1 is MNHEY and CDR2 is SVGEGT in the germline V gene. This CDR3 has 13 residues.

The rearrangement joins TRBV3-1 (or the pseudogene TRBV3-2) to TRBJ2-7; unclear D gene. V was cut by 1 base and J by 5 bases, with 6 bases left in between. In germline, CDR1 is LGHDT, CDR2 YNNKEL (reference sequence). The CDR3 totals 12 residues. CDR3 loop: CASSQGGHEQYF. The CDR3 region has the DNA TGTGCCAGCAGCCAAGGAGGTCACGAGCAGTACTTC.

The V gene is TRBV25-1, the J gene TRBJ2-2; D is uncertain. Germline V CDR1 and CDR2: MGHDK, SYGVNS. The CDR3 runs to 18 residues. V was trimmed by 6 bases and J by 2 bases, leaving 22 bases between them. In nucleotides, the CDR3 is TGTGCCAGCAGCCCTGCGGAGTATACACCCGGAAACACCGGGGAGCTGTTTTTT. Protein: CASSPAEYTPGNTGELFF.

This clone was detected a few times. V is TRBV28 and J is TRBJ1-1, with TRBD1 matching 9 bases. The CDR3 contains 15 residues. CDR1 MDHEN and CDR2 SYDVKM come from the germline V gene. J was trimmed by 3 bases and V by 4 bases; bases with no gene match: 6. In DNA, the CDR3 is TGTGCCAGCAGTTCCTCCGGGACAGGGCACACTGAAGCTTTCTTT. This sequence encodes CASSSSGTGHTEAFF.

The chain is built from TRBV28 and TRBJ1-6; D call uncertain. The germline V and J ends were trimmed by 3 bases and 10 bases, with 16 bases remaining between them. The CDR3 has 15 amino acids. Per germline, CDR1 MDHEN and CDR2 SYDVKM. The chain's CDR3 is CASSFLGEGASPLHF. The CDR3 nucleotides read TGTGCCAGCAGTTTCCTGGGAGAGGGCGCATCACCCCTCCACTTT.

This clone was counted only a few times. V gene TRBV6-6 combines with J gene TRBJ1-5; 8 bases line up with TRBD1. This CDR3 is built from 17 residues. After removal of 5 bases from V and 0 bases from J, the junction contained 9 bases not matched to a gene. In germline, CDR1 is MNHNY, CDR2 SVGAGI (reference sequence). CDR3 loop: CASSRAGGQGSNQPQHF. The CDR3 DNA is TGTGCCAGCAGTCGTGCGGGTGGACAGGGTAGCAATCAGCCCCAGCATTTT.

J is TRBJ1-1 and V is TRBV27; D gene uncertain. V lost 4 bases to trimming and J lost 1 base, with 13 bases between them. Per germline, CDR1 MNHEY and CDR2 SMNVEV (reference sequence). This CDR3 has 15 residues. The CDR3 region is CASSSRINTNTEAFF. The CDR3 DNA sequence: TGTGCCAGCAGTTCGAGGATAAACACGAACACTGAAGCTTTCTTT.

The chain combines TRBV2 with TRBJ1-5; TRBD1 matches 9 bases. This CDR3 comprises 14 residues. In germline, CDR1 is SNHLY, CDR2 FYNNEI. V lost 5 bases and J lost 7; bases outside the gene matches: 6. The CDR3 DNA reads as TGTGCCAGCAGTCTGGGACAGGGAGTCCAGCCCCAGCATTTT. Its translation: CASSLGQGVQPQHF.

This chain uses TRBV5-1 with TRBJ2-7; the D is unclear. The CDR3 has 12 residues. Germline CDR1 SGHRS, CDR2 YFSETQ. V was cut by 0 bases and J by 4 bases, with 5 bases left in between. CDR3 DNA sequence: TGCGCCAGCAGCTTGGACAATTACGAGCAGTACTTC. This sequence encodes CASSLDNYEQYF.

The chain carries TRBV4-3 and TRBJ2-3; 8 nucleotides match TRBD1. Germline CDR1 LGHNA, CDR2 YSLEER. The CDR3 spans 15 residues. V lost 2 bases to trimming and J lost 0 bases; unmatched junction nucleotides: 1. The CDR3 DNA follows: TGCGCCAGCAGCCAACAGGGGGCTAGCACAGATACGCAGTATTTT. Translated, it gives CASSQQGASTDTQYF.

This chain connects TRBV5-1 to TRBJ2-5; 10 bases match TRBD2. The length of the CDR3 is 17 residues. Germline lookup yields CDR1 SGHRS and CDR2 YFSETQ. The V and J ends lost 4 bases and 5 bases, in that order; junction bases with no gene match: 14. CDR3 sequence (DNA): TGCGCCAGCAGCCCCGGGGCTAGCGGGAGCCGGGTGGAGACCCAGTACTTC. Its translation: CASSPGASGSRVETQYF. The full variable domain, its missing parts supplied by reference TRBV5-1 and TRBJ2-5, is KAGVTQTPRYLIKTRGQQVTLSCSPISGHRSVSWYQQTPGQGLQFLFEYFSETQRNKGNFPGRFSGRQFSNSRSEMNVSTLELGDSALYLCASSPGASGSRVETQYFGPGTRLLVL.

The rearrangement joins TRBV28 to TRBJ2-7; D is undetermined. The V gene's germline CDR1 is MDHEN and CDR2 SYDVKM. The CDR3 extends over 15 amino acids. V shed 3 bases and J shed 9 bases, with 21 bases lying between them. Here the CDR3 reads CASSFPRRKTTRQYF. The CDR3 DNA is TGTGCCAGCAGTTTCCCCAGACGGAAAACTACGAGGCAGTACTTC.

The chain combines TRBV5-8 with TRBJ2-5; possibly TRBD1 for D (6 bases). The V gene lost 6 bases and the J gene lost 4 bases, with 19 bases spanning the gap. CDR1 and CDR2 from the germline V gene are SGHTS and YDEGEE. There are 15 residues in the CDR3. CDR3 sequence reads: CASIKRGRGRETQYF. For the CDR3, the DNA is TGTGCCAGCATAAAAAGAGGCAGGGGAAGAGAGACCCAGTACTTC.

The rearrangement uses TRBV19 and TRBJ2-4; D possibly corresponds to TRBD1 (7 bases). V was cut by 0 bases and J by 0 bases, with 15 bases left in between. The CDR3 sequence is 18 residues long. Germline loops: CDR1 LNHDA, CDR2 SQIVND (reference sequence). CDR3 DNA: TGTGCCAGTAGTATAGATCAGGGGGGAGACCCAGCCAAAAACATTCAGTACTTC. Encoded protein: CASSIDQGGDPAKNIQYF.

This clone was seen only a few times. The rearrangement joins TRBV19 to TRBJ1-5, with 7 nucleotides matching TRBD1. V lost 8 bases and J lost 9; bases outside the gene matches: 10. The germline V gene encodes CDR1 LNHDA and CDR2 SQIVND (reference sequence). This CDR3 is 13 amino acids long. The CDR3 protein is CASHTGAGLPQHF. The CDR3 region has the DNA TGTGCCAGTCACACAGGGGCAGGCTTGCCCCAGCATTTT. Using reference TRBV19 and TRBJ1-5 for the parts outside the CDR3, the full variable domain is DGGITQSPKYLFRKEGQNVTLSCEQNLNHDAMYWYRQDPGQGLRLIYYSQIVNDFQKGDIAEGYSVSREKKESFPLTVTSAQKNPTAFYLCASHTGAGLPQHFGDGTRLSIL.

The rearrangement uses TRBV15 and TRBJ1-3; no reliable D call. Germline V CDR1 and CDR2: LNHNV, YYDKDF (reference sequence). Trimming shortened V by 1 base and J by 4 bases, and 5 bases separated the two germline ends. This CDR3 region has 13 residues. The CDR3 DNA reads as TGTGCCACCAGCAGAGGGGAGGGAAACACCATATATTTT. Translating gives CATSRGEGNTIYF.

This clone has only a few counts. CDR3 nucleotide sequence: TGTGCCAGTAGTCCAGGACAGCTCCTTAACACTGAAGCTTTCTTT. Translated, it gives CASSPGQLLNTEAFF. The V gene is TRBV19, the J gene TRBJ1-1, with TRBD1 as a possible D gene (6 bases). Trimming shortened V by 5 bases and J by 2 bases, and 15 bases separated the two germline ends. This CDR3 spans 15 amino acids. Germline CDR1 LNHDA, CDR2 SQIVND (reference sequence).